This T cell receptor beta chain was found in a study of cytomegalovirus exposure and HLA in healthy donors. Findings of the study overall: That first-cohort TCR clusters tended to co-occur in the 100 to 150 validation repertoires was found in a later analysis.

There are 16 residues in the CDR3. V shed 3 bases and J 1 base; nucleotides not matched to a gene: 6. CDR1 SGHDN and CDR2 FVKESK come from the germline V gene. While the first cohort had 600 to 750 subjects, the donors belonged to the separate validation cohort of over a hundred subjects. Assay used: immunoSEQ multiplex PCR; TCRdb lists only in-frame clones, some missing. The sample contains about 160,000 clones, 75% to 90% of which appear only once. As to this clone: Its antigen is unidentified.

The sample consisted of PBMCs. This clonotype was obtained from a young woman in good health and CMV-seronegative. V and J are TRBV14 and TRBJ2-7; 10 bases match TRBD1. The CDR3 reads CASSHVPGQGSYEQYF. The DNA for the CDR3 is TGTGCCAGCAGCCATGTTCCGGGACAGGGGTCCTACGAGCAGTACTTC.